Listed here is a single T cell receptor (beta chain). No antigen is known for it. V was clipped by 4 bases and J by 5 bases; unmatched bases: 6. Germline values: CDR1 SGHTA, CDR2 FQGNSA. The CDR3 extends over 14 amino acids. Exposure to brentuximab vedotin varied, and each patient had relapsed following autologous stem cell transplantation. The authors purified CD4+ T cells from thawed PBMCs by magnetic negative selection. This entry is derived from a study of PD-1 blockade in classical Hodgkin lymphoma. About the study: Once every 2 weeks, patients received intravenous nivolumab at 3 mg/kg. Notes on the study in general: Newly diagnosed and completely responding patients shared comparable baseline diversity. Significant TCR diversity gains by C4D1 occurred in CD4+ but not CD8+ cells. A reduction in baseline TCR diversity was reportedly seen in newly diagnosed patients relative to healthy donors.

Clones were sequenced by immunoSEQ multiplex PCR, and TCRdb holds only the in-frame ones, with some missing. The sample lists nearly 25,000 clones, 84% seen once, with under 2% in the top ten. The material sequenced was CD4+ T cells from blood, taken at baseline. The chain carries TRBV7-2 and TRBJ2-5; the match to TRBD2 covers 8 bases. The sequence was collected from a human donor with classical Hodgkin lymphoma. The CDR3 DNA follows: TGTGCCAGCAGCTCAGGGACTAGTCGGGAGACCCAGTACTTC. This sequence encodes CASSSGTSRETQYF.